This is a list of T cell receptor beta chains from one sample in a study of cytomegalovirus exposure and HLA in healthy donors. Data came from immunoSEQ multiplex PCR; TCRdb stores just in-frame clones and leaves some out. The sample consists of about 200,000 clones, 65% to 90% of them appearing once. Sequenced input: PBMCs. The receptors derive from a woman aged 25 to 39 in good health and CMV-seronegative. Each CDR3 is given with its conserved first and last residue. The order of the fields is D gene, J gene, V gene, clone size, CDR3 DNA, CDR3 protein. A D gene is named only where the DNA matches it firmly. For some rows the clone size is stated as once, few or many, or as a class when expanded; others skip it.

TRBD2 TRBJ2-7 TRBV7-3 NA TGTGCCAGCAGCTTAACCGCCTTGGGGGGGGAGCAGTACTTC CASSLTALGGEQYF
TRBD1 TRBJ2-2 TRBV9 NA TGTGCCAGCAGCGTAGTAGGGACAGGGGGCGCCCCCGGGGAGCTGTTTTTT CASSVVGTGGAPGELFF
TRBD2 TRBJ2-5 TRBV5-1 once TGCGCCAGCAGCTTGGCCGGGACTAGCGTGGAGACCCAGTACTTC CASSLAGTSVETQYF
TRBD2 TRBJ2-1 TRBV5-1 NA TGCGCCAGCAGCGCCTACTCGACTAGCGGGGGTTTGAATGAGCAGTTCTTC CASSAYSTSGGLNEQFF
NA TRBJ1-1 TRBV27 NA TGTGCCAGCAGTTTGCTTGACAGGACCGGAGTGAACACTGAAGCTTTCTTT CASSLLDRTGVNTEAFF
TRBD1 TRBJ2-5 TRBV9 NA TGTGCCAGCAGCGAGGGGGACAGAGAGACCCAGTACTTC CASSEGDRETQYF
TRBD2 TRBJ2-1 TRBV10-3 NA TGTGCCATCCGACTAGCGGTGGGAGAAGGGTATGGGCAGTTCTTC CAIRLAVGEGYGQFF
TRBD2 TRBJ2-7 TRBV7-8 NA TGTGCCAGCAGCTCGGGAGCGGGACTCCCCTACTACGAGCAGTACTTC CASSSGAGLPYYEQYF
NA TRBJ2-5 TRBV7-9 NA TGTGCCAGCAGCTCTTACTCCACAGGGCAAGAGACCCAGTACTTC CASSSYSTGQETQYF
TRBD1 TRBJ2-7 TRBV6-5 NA TGTGCCAGCAGCCGTACAGGGGCCTATCGGGACGAGCAGTACTTC CASSRTGAYRDEQYF
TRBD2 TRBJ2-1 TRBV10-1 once TGCGCCAGCAGTGAGCAAACTAGCGGGAGGGCTAATGAGCAGTTCTTC CASSEQTSGRANEQFF
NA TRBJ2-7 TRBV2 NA TGTGCCAGCAGGGGACAGAGGCGGGATGACGAGCAGTACTTC CASRGQRRDDEQYF
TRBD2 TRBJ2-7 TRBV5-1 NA TGCGCCAGCAGCTTGTTCGGGGGGGTCGAGCAGTACTTC CASSLFGGVEQYF
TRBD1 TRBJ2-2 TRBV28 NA TGTGCCAGCAGTCCCCCCGGACAGGGGGTTTCCGGGGAGCTGTTTTTT CASSPPGQGVSGELFF
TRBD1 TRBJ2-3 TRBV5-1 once TGCGCCAGCAGCGAGGGACAGCCCAGCACAGATACGCAGTATTTT CASSEGQPSTDTQYF
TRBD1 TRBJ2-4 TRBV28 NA TGTGCCAGCAGTCAAAGGACAGGGGAGACAGTTCAGTACTTC CASSQRTGETVQYF
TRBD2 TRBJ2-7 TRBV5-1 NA TGCGCCAGCAGCTTAGTACTAGCGGGAGGGTCAGCCGAGCAGTACTTC CASSLVLAGGSAEQYF
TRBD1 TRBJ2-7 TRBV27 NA TGTGCCAGCAGTTCCAGGACAGGGTGGACCGAGCAGTACTTC CASSSRTGWTEQYF
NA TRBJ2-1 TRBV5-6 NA TGTGCCAGCAGCCCGAGCGGTTCCGGGCAGTTCTTC CASSPSGSGQFF
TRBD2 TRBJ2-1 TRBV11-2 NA TGTGCCAGCAGCTTAGATCCTAGCGGCGTCTACAATGAGCAGTTCTTC CASSLDPSGVYNEQFF
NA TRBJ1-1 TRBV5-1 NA TGCGCCAGCAGCTTAGACGGACTCTTGAACACTGAAGCTTTCTTT CASSLDGLLNTEAFF
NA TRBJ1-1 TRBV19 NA TGTGCCAGTAGTATAGGGGGGGGGTTGGACACTGAAGCTTTCTTT CASSIGGGLDTEAFF
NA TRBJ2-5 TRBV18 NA TGTGCCAGCTCACGACAGGCCACAGAGACCCAGTACTTC CASSRQATETQYF
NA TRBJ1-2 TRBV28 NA TGTGCCAGCAACCAGGCTCGTGGCTACACCTTC CASNQARGYTF
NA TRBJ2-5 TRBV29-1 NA TGCAGCGTCGCTACAGTGTACCAAGAGACCCAGTACTTC CSVATVYQETQYF
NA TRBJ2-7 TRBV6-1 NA TGTGCCACCAAGACAGATTCCTACGAGCAGTACTTC CATKTDSYEQYF
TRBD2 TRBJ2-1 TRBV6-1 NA TGTGCCAGCAGTAGCGGGAGCCCTCGGCTCTTC CASSSGSPRLF
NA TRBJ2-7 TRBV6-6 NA TGTGCCAGCAGAGAACCCGTCGGCGAGCAGTACTTC CASREPVGEQYF
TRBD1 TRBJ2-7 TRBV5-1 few TGCGCCAGCAGCTTTACAGGGGGCACCTACGAGCAGTACTTC CASSFTGGTYEQYF
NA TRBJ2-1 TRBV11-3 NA TGTGCCAGCAGCTTGGAGAGAGGCGATGACAGTAACAATGAGCAGTTCTTC CASSLERGDDSNNEQFF
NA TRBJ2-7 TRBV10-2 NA TGCGCCACCACACCCGGGGGCTCCTACGAGCAGTACTTC CATTPGGSYEQYF
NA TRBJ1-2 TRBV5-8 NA TGTGCCAGCAGTTTGGGGCGGTCGGGAGGCTACACCTTC CASSLGRSGGYTF
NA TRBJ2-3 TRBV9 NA TGTGCCAGCAGCGCCCGCGGGGGCCCTTCGGGTACGCAGTATTTT CASSARGGPSGTQYF
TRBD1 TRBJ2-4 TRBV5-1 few TGCGCCAGCAGCAAGGGACAGGGTGGGGACATTCAGTACTTC CASSKGQGGDIQYF
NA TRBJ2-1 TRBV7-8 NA TGTGCCAGCAGCTTAGGGGACTTTTACAATGAGCAGTTCTTC CASSLGDFYNEQFF
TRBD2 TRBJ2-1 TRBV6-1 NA TGTGCCAGTAGTAATAGCGGGGGGGCCTACAATGAGCAGTTCTTC CASSNSGGAYNEQFF
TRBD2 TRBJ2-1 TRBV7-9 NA TGTGCCAGCAGCTTAGCCGGGACTAACTACAATGAGCAGTTCTTC CASSLAGTNYNEQFF